Following are 25 T cell receptor beta chains from one sample sequenced in a study of cytomegalovirus exposure and HLA in healthy donors. Primers: 60 Vbeta forward and 13 Jbeta reverse. Assay used: immunoSEQ multiplex PCR; TCRdb lists only in-frame clones, some missing. Its clone listing holds about 120,000 clones. The sample taken for sequencing was PBMCs. These receptors were taken from a man between 18 and 29 years old in good health and CMV-seronegative.

V gene TRBV9 combines with J gene TRBJ2-3; the D is unclear. Looked up from germline, CDR1 is SGDLS and CDR2 is YYNGEE. This CDR3 is built from 13 residues. The germline V and J ends were trimmed by 0 bases and 4 bases, with 6 bases remaining between them. The CDR3 sequence: CASSVVVADTQYF. The CDR3 DNA reads as TGTGCCAGCAGCGTAGTAGTGGCAGATACGCAGTATTTT. Looking up the rest from reference TRBV9 and TRBJ2-3 gives the full variable domain: DSGVTQTPKHLITATGQRVTLRCSPRSGDLSVYWYQQSLDQGLQFLIQYYNGEERAKGNILERFSAQQFPDLHSELNLSSLELGDSALYFCASSVVVADTQYFGPGTRLTVL.

The chain recombines TRBV28 with TRBJ2-3; no reliable D call. Germline-derived CDR1 and CDR2 are MDHEN and SYDVKM. CDR3 size: 15 residues. The V end lost 7 bases, the J end lost 0 bases, and 14 bases lay between the germline ends. The CDR3 sequence: CASKPPHESTDTQYF. As DNA, the CDR3 is TGTGCCAGCAAACCCCCTCATGAGAGCACAGATACGCAGTATTTT. The variable domain in full, completed from reference TRBV28 and TRBJ2-3, reads DVKVTQSSRYLVKRTGEKVFLECVQDMDHENMFWYRQDPGLGLRLIYFSYDVKMKEKGDIPEGYSVSREKKERFSLILESASTNQTSMYLCASKPPHESTDTQYFGPGTRLTVL.

The chain employs TRBV7-3 and TRBJ2-3; 10 bases are a match to TRBD2. J was trimmed by 7 bases and V by 2 bases; bases with no gene match: 6. Germline assignment: CDR1 SGHTA and CDR2 FQGTGA. CDR3 size: 15 residues. The CDR3 DNA is TGTGCCAGCAGCTTATTAGCGGGGGGCCCAAATACGCAGTATTTT. As protein: CASSLLAGGPNTQYF.

The V gene is TRBV6-1, the J gene TRBJ1-6; unclear D gene. The CDR3 loop spans 13 amino acids. V shed 2 bases and J shed 5 bases, with 4 bases lying between them. Germline-derived CDR1 and CDR2 are MNHNS and SASEGT. The CDR3 DNA reads TGTGCCAGCAGTGAACAGGATAATTCACCCCTCCACTTT. Translated: CASSEQDNSPLHF.

This chain joins TRBV5-4 and TRBJ2-2; D not certain. The CDR3 contains 12 residues. CDR1 and CDR2 from the germline V gene are SGHNT and YYREEE (reference sequence). Between the trimmed V and J ends, which lost 0 bases and 5 bases, there was a span of 2 bases. CDR3 sequence: CASSLATGELFF. Here the CDR3 DNA reads TGTGCCAGCAGCTTGGCAACCGGGGAGCTGTTTTTT.

The genes are TRBV7-6 and TRBJ1-3; tentatively, D is TRBD1 (6 bases). Trimming cost V 4 bases and J 0 bases, with 16 bases left between them. CDR3 length equals 17 residues. Germline V lookup: CDR1 SGHVS, CDR2 FNYEAQ. Here the CDR3 reads CASSSWGGPSSGNTIYF. As DNA, the CDR3 is TGTGCCAGCAGCTCATGGGGGGGGCCGAGCTCTGGAAACACCATATATTTT.

CDR3: CASSFRTTTDTQYF. The CDR3 DNA is TGTGCCAGCAGCTTCAGGACTACCACAGATACGCAGTATTTT. The chain employs TRBV9 and TRBJ2-3, with a weak D call TRBD2 (6 bases). The CDR3 totals 14 residues. The germline gives CDR1 SGDLS, CDR2 YYNGEE. V was trimmed by 4 bases and J by 2 bases, leaving 11 bases between them.

The genes are TRBV14 and TRBJ2-1, with D perhaps matching TRBD2 (8 bases). The CDR3 extends over 16 amino acids. Germline V gives CDR1 SGHDN, CDR2 FVKESK. V shed 6 bases and J shed 8 bases, with 23 bases lying between them. CDR3 sequence: CASSRGGRGRIDEQFF. The CDR3 DNA reads TGTGCCAGCAGTCGCGGGGGGAGGGGGCGAATAGATGAGCAGTTCTTC.

V is TRBV28 and J is TRBJ1-5; D is unclear. V was clipped by 8 bases and J by 2 bases, with 13 bases between them. The CDR3 length is 14 residues. In germline, CDR1 is MDHEN, CDR2 SYDVKM. The CDR3 DNA reads as TGTGCCAGCGCGCTCTCCCTAGGCAATCAGCCCCAGCATTTT. Translating gives CASALSLGNQPQHF.

Comments on this clone: At the DNA level, this CDR3 is encoded by other sequences in the same sample as well. The V gene is TRBV2, the J gene TRBJ1-4, with 9 bases matching TRBD1. Germline assignment: CDR1 SNHLY and CDR2 FYNNEI. The CDR3 covers 14 residues. The V and J ends lost 3 bases and 4 bases, in that order; junction bases with no gene match: 0. CDR3 DNA: TGTGCCAGCAGTGAGGGACAGGGTAATGAAAAACTGTTTTTT. Protein: CASSEGQGNEKLFF. Using reference TRBV2 and TRBJ1-4 for the parts outside the CDR3, the full variable domain is EPEVTQTPSHQVTQMGQEVILRCVPISNHLYFYWYRQILGQKVEFLVSFYNNEISEKSEIFDDQFSVERPDGSNFTLKIRSTKLEDSAMYFCASSEGQGNEKLFFGSGTQLSVL.

This chain joins TRBV10-3 and TRBJ1-1; 8 bases are a match to TRBD1. V lost 0 bases and J lost 5; bases outside the gene matches: 8. This CDR3 contains 16 residues. The V gene's germline CDR1 is ENHRY and CDR2 SYGVKD. In DNA form, the CDR3 reads TGTGCCATCAGTGAGTCGGTCAACAGGGGGGGGACTGAAGCTTTCTTT. It translates to CAISESVNRGGTEAFF.

This chain links TRBV5-1 with TRBJ2-1; 11 bases line up with TRBD2. Germline assignment: CDR1 SGHRS and CDR2 YFSETQ. The V segment lost 4 bases and the J segment 8 bases; nucleotides outside the gene matches: 8. The CDR3 length is 15 residues. In nucleotides, the CDR3 is TGCGCCAGCAGCCGCACTAGCGGGAGCCCCGATGAGCAGTTCTTC. Its translation: CASSRTSGSPDEQFF.

Regarding this clone: The junction does not match germline at one end; this may be a read error. This rearrangement joins TRBV19 to TRBJ2-1; D uncertain. The CDR3 has 10 amino acids. Germline V gene data show CDR1 as LNHDA and CDR2 as SQIVND (reference sequence). CDR3 sequence: CATPPGRQVF. DNA of the CDR3: TGTGCCACCCCTCCCGGCCGTCAGGTCTTC. Supplemented by reference TRBV19 and TRBJ2-1, the full variable domain reads DGGITQSPKYLFRKEGQNVTLSCEQNLNHDAMYWYRQDPGQGLRLIYYSQIVNDFQKGDIAEGYSVSREKKESFPLTVTSAQKNPTAFYLCATPPGRQVFGPGTRLTVL.

The J gene is TRBJ2-3, the V gene TRBV7-9, with TRBD2 matching 15 bases. CDR1 SEHNR and CDR2 FQNEAQ come from the germline V gene (reference sequence). Trimming took 5 bases from V and 4 from J; bases not matched to a gene: 4. The CDR3 sequence is 16 residues long. CDR3 in DNA: TGTGCCAGCAGCCCGGGACTAGCGGGAGGTGCAGATACGCAGTATTTT. Residues: CASSPGLAGGADTQYF.

V usage is TRBV19 and J usage is TRBJ1-5; 8 bases line up with TRBD1. Looked up from germline, CDR1 is LNHDA and CDR2 is SQIVND (reference sequence). This CDR3 spans 13 amino acids. V lost 4 bases and J lost 7; bases outside the gene matches: 3. CDR3 nucleotide sequence: TGTGCCAGTAGTAGGCAGGGGGCCCAGCCCCAGCATTTT. It translates to CASSRQGAQPQHF.

This chain connects TRBV30 to TRBJ2-1, with 10 bases matching TRBD2. The length of the CDR3 is 15 residues. With V trimmed by 0 bases and J by 7 bases, 6 bases remained unmatched. Germline V gives CDR1 GTSNPN, CDR2 SVGIG (reference sequence). The chain's CDR3 is CAWSVQRGGPNEQFF. The CDR3 nucleotides are TGTGCCTGGAGTGTCCAGCGGGGGGGCCCGAATGAGCAGTTCTTC.

This chain connects TRBV5-8 to TRBJ2-5; weak D call: TRBD2 (5 bases). Germline loops: CDR1 SGHTS, CDR2 YDEGEE. Trimming cost V 4 bases and J 5 bases, with 15 bases left between them. The CDR3 sequence is 14 residues long. The DNA for the CDR3 is TGTGCCAGCAGCCTCACGGGATCTCCGGAGACCCAGTACTTC. This sequence encodes CASSLTGSPETQYF.

This chain connects TRBV28 to TRBJ2-7, with 8 bases identical to TRBD2. V dropped 5 bases and J dropped 0; count of bases not matched to a gene: 12. Germline CDR1 is MDHEN and CDR2 is SYDVKM. CDR3 length: 17 residues. This CDR3 is CASSPLRVAGGSYEQYF. CDR3 nucleotides: TGTGCCAGCAGTCCGCTCAGGGTGGCGGGAGGCTCCTACGAGCAGTACTTC.

The J gene is TRBJ2-6, the V gene TRBV5-1; weak D call: TRBD2 (5 bases). The CDR3 sequence is 16 residues long. Germline V gene lookup returns CDR1 SGHRS and CDR2 YFSETQ. V was clipped by 0 bases and J by 2 bases, with 9 bases between them. CDR3 DNA sequence: TGCGCCAGCAGCTTGGAATGGGGAGCTGGGGCCAACGTCCTGACTTTC. Protein sequence: CASSLEWGAGANVLTF.

As for this clone: This same CDR3 is encoded by further DNA sequences in the sample. The chain joins TRBV7-9 to TRBJ1-1; no firm D call. The CDR3 length is 14 residues. Trimming took 5 bases from V and 2 from J, leaving 12 bases between them. Germline V gives CDR1 SEHNR, CDR2 FQNEAQ (reference sequence). CDR3 protein: CASSPRGGNTEAFF. CDR3 sequence (DNA): TGTGCCAGCAGCCCCCGGGGAGGAAACACTGAAGCTTTCTTT.

V usage is TRBV5-1 and J usage is TRBJ1-1; 12 positions agree with TRBD1. Germline CDR1 SGHRS, CDR2 YFSETQ. Trimming took 4 bases from V and 5 from J; bases not matched to a gene: 9. The CDR3 totals 16 residues. CDR3 sequence (DNA): TGCGCCAGCAGCACCGGGACAGGGGGCCTGTTGACTGAAGCTTTCTTT. Translated: CASSTGTGGLLTEAFF. Full variable domain (rest looked up from reference TRBV5-1 and TRBJ1-1): KAGVTQTPRYLIKTRGQQVTLSCSPISGHRSVSWYQQTPGQGLQFLFEYFSETQRNKGNFPGRFSGRQFSNSRSEMNVSTLELGDSALYLCASSTGTGGLLTEAFFGQGTRLTVV.

This chain links TRBV5-1 with TRBJ2-2, with no clear D. This CDR3 has 12 amino acids. V lost 0 bases, J lost 8 bases, and 5 bases lay in between. From germline, CDR1 is SGHRS and CDR2 YFSETQ. The CDR3 spells CASSLATGELFF. Here the CDR3 DNA reads TGCGCCAGCAGCTTGGCGACAGGGGAGCTGTTTTTT.

The V gene is TRBV9, the J gene TRBJ2-4; tentatively, D is TRBD2 (6 bases). V gave up 0 bases and J gave up 4 bases, with 11 bases separating them. This CDR3 region has 15 residues. Germline assignment: CDR1 SGDLS and CDR2 YYNGEE. CDR3 coding DNA: TGTGCCAGCAGCGTAGGCGGGACGGCGAAAAACATTCAGTACTTC. Amino acids: CASSVGGTAKNIQYF.

About this clone itself: Because it lacks the conserved phenylalanine or tryptophan at the end, this CDR3 is likely a read error. The chain uses TRBV6-6 and TRBJ1-2, with TRBD1 as a possible D gene (5 bases). Germline lookup yields CDR1 MNHNY and CDR2 SVGAGI (reference sequence). The CDR3 has 12 residues. Trimming took 7 bases from V and 4 from J, leaving 10 bases between them. The CDR3 here is CASTQGGYGYTS. In DNA, the CDR3 is TGTGCCAGCACTCAGGGTGGCTATGGCTACACCTCC.

The V gene is TRBV5-8, the J gene TRBJ2-3, with D possibly matching TRBD2 (6 bases). This CDR3 spans 17 amino acids. Trimming shortened V by 2 bases and J by 4 bases, and 20 bases separated the two germline ends. Germline CDR1 SGHTS, CDR2 YDEGEE. CDR3 sequence: CASSFPSIGGRADTQYF. The CDR3 coding sequence is TGTGCCAGCAGCTTCCCCTCCATCGGGGGTAGGGCAGATACGCAGTATTTT.